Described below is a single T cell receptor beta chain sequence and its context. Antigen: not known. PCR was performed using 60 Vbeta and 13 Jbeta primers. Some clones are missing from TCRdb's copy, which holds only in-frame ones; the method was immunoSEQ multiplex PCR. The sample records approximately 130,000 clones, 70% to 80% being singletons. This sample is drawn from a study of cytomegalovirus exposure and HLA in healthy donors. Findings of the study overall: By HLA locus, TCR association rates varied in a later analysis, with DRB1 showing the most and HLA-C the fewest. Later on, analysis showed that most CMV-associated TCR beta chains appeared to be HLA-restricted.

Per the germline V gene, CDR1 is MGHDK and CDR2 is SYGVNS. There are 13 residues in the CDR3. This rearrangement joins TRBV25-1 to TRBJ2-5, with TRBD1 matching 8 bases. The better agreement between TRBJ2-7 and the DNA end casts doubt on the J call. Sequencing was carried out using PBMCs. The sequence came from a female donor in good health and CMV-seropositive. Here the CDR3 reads CASSVQGEYEQYF. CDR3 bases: TGTGCCAGCAGTGTACAGGGGGAGTACGAGCAGTACTTC.